These T cell receptor beta chains were read from a single sample in a study of blood T cell repertoires in COVID-19. The table came from immunoSEQ multiplex PCR; TCRdb's copy has only in-frame clones and leaves some out. The sample lists approximately 140,000 clones, about nine tenths occurring once. The source material was peripheral blood. The receptor source for this set is a man aged 45 to 65 with active or convalescent COVID-19. CDR3s leave out the opening cysteine and the closing phenylalanine or tryptophan. Each record gives: V gene, CDR3 protein.

>TRBV27
ASSRDRASEKLF
>TRBV6-5
ASSGNVGYNEQF
>TRBV21-1
ASSSVYGLAGPDTQY
>TRBV6-1
ASSSTDTQY
>TRBV7-9
ASSSGVTVYEQY
>TRBV4-3
ASSPYLSRDREGGELF
>TRBV27
AKIRDRDNQPQH
>TRBV9
ASSVGLTYEQY
>TRBV14
ASSPGAYEQY
>TRBV28
ASSLRGRVADTQY
>TRBV6-5
ASRDRGGTDTQY
>TRBV19
ASRDRGLSGNTIY
>TRBV9
ASSVGLAETPGREQF
>TRBV28
ASSPGGYGYT
>TRBV6-5
ASSYRPGGDTGELF
>TRBV5-6
ASSLGPNSNQPQH
>TRBV7-2
ASSFTAGVLDTQY
>TRBV27
ASSWGRSRTSGYT
>TRBV4-3
ASSRGTSGIGETQY
>TRBV30
AWSVRPSGPLH
>TRBV11-2
ASSLGGAGHEKLF
>TRBV6-1
ASSEDGTALYEQY
>TRBV18
ASSIKKENQPQH
>TRBV9
ASSVAEAFGEQY
>TRBV7-3
ASSLGAGDTGELF
>TRBV12-3/TRBV12-4
AISGTGGGEQY
>TRBV6-2/TRBV6-3
ASSYPGSNQPQH
>TRBV9
ASSVYSDSPGQQY
>TRBV30
AWSKEVGHYEQY
>TRBV28
ASIENHFYQPQH
>TRBV5-1
ASSIRDSLSGYT
>TRBV7-9
ASSLRDSFTGELF
>TRBV6-5
ASGRGTGYEQY
>TRBV28
ASSHRGVVSPYEQY
>TRBV11-2
ASSLDPTQRRNRVEQY
>TRBV30
AGTSRTYEQY
>TRBV9
ASFTGNYGYT
>TRBV14
ASSPSEREGSEEQY
>TRBV4-3
ASSRTAEETQY
>TRBV5-1
ASSEKGTNEKLF
>TRBV9
ASLAGDRVSGANVLT
>TRBV7-9
ASSLAGAYEQY
>TRBV14
ASSQEGASGRLNEQF
>TRBV7-2
ASKLGQEYYEQY
>TRBV7-2
ASAEGGRNINEQF
>TRBV9
ASSVDLAGGSYEQY
>TRBV15
ATSREGAGVLGSPLH
>TRBV24-1
ATSDLQGDEQF
>TRBV7-9
ASSLLGRGKETQY
>TRBV29-1
SVGQGASGANVLT
>TRBV11-2
ASSLGRTGSGNTIY
>TRBV11-2
ASSSLQGSSYEQY
>TRBV10-3
AISAGAGELF
>TRBV4-1
ASSQLPRDINTEAF
>TRBV6-5
ASSYSSRGYEQY